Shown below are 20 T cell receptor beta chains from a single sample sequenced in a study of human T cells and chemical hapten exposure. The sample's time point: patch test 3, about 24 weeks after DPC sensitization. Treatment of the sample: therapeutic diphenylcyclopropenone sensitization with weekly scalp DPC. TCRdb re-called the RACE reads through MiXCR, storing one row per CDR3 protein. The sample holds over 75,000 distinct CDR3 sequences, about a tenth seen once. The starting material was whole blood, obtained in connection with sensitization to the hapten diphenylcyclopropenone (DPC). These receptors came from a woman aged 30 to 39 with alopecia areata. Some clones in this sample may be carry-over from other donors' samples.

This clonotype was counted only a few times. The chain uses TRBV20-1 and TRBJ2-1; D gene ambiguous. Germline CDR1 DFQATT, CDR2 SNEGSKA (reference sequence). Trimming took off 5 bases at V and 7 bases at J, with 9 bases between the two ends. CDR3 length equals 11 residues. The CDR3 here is CSALLGNEQFF. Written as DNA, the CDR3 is TGCAGTGCTCTTTTAGGAAATGAGCAGTTCTTC.

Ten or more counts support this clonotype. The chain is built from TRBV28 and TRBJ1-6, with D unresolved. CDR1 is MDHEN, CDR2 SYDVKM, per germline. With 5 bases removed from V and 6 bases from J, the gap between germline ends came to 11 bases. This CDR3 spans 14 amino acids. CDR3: CASSVDRSNSPLHF. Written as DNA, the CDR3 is TGTGCCAGCAGTGTCGACCGAAGTAATTCACCCCTCCACTTT.

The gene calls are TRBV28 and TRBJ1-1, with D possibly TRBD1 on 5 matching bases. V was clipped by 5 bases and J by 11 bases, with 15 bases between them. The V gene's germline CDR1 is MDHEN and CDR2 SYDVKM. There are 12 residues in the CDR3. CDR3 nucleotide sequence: TGTGCCAGCAGTCCTCCGGGACTCAGGGCTTTCTTT. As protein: CASSPPGLRAFF.

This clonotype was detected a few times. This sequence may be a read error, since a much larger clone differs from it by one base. The CDR3 spells CASSKTSGGYSEQFF. In DNA form, the CDR3 reads TGCGCCAGCAGTAAAACTAGCGGGGGCTACAGTGAGCAGTTCTTC. The rearrangement joins TRBV5-1 to TRBJ2-1, with TRBD2 matching 11 bases. The CDR3 spans 15 residues. CDR1 and CDR2 from the germline V gene are SGHRS and YFSETQ.

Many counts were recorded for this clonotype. The CDR3 DNA sequence: TGCGCCAGCAGCTTGGAGGGGAGTCAGCCCCAGCATTTT. Amino acids: CASSLEGSQPQHF. The chain joins TRBV5-1 to TRBJ1-5, with D possibly being TRBD1 (5 bases). This CDR3 region has 13 residues. CDR1 is SGHRS, CDR2 YFSETQ, per germline. V was trimmed by 0 bases and J by 6 bases, leaving 7 bases between them.

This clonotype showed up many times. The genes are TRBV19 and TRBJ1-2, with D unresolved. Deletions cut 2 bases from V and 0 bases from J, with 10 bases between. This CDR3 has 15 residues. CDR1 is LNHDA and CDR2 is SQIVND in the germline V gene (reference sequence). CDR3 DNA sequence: TGTGCCAGTAGTATATTGCCGGGAGCTAACTATGGCTACACCTTC. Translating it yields CASSILPGANYGYTF.

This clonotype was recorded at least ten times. Here the CDR3 reads CASSLLAGYTF. The CDR3 nucleotides read TGTGCCAGCAGTCTTCTAGCTGGCTACACCTTC. The chain has TRBV2 and TRBJ1-2, with unresolved D. Trimming removed 5 bases from V and 7 bases from J, with 8 bases in between. CDR3 length equals 11 residues. CDR1 SNHLY and CDR2 FYNNEI come from the germline V gene.

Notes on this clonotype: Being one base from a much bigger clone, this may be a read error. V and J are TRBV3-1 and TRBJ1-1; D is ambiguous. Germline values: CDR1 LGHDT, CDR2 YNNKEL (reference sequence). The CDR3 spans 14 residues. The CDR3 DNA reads TGTACCAGCAGCCAAGGTCCAGGCAACACTGAAGCTTTCTTT. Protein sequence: CTSSQGPGNTEAFF.

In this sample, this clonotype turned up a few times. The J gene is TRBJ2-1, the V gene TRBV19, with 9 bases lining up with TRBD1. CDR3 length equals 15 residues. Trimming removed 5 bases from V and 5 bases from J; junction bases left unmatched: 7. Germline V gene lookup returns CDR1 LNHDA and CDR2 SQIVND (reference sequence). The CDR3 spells CASSPPGTGNNEQFF. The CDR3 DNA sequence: TGTGCCAGTAGTCCCCCCGGGACAGGGAACAATGAGCAGTTCTTC.

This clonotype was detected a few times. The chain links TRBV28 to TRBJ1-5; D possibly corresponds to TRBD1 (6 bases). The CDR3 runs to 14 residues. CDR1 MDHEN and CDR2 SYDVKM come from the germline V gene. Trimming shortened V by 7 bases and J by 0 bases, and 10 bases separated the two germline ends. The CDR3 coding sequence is TGTGCCAGCATCCAAGGGGGTAGCAATCAGCCCCAGCATTTT. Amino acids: CASIQGGSNQPQHF.

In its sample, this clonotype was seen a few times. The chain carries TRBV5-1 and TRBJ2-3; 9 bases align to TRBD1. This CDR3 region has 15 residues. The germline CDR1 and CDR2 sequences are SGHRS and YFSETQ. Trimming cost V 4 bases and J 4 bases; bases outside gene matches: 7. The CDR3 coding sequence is TGCGCCAGCAGCCTCCAGGGACAGGGCCCAGATACGCAGTATTTT. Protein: CASSLQGQGPDTQYF.

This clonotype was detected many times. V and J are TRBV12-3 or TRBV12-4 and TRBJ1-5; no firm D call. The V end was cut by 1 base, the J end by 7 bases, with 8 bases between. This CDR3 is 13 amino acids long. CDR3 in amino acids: CASSLGGTQPQHF. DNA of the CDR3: TGTGCCAGCAGTTTAGGTGGTACCCAGCCCCAGCATTTT.

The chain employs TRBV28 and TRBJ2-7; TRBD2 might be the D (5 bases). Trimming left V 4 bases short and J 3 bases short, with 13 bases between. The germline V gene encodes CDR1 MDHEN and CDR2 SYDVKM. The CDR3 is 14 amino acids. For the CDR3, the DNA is TGTGCCAGCAGTTCGGAGCGGAATGGCTACGAGCAGTACTTC. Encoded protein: CASSSERNGYEQYF. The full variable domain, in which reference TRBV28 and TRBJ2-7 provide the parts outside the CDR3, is DVKVTQSSRYLVKRTGEKVFLECVQDMDHENMFWYRQDPGLGLRLIYFSYDVKMKEKGDIPEGYSVSREKKERFSLILESASTNQTSMYLCASSSERNGYEQYFGPGTRLTVT.

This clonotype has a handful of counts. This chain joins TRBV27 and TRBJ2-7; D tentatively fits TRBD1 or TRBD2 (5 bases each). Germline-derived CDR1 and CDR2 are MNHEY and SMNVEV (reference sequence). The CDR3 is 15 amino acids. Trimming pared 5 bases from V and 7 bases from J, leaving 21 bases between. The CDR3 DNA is TGTGCCAGCAGTCCGTACGGGACGGCCGCCGGGGAGCAGTACTTC. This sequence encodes CASSPYGTAAGEQYF.

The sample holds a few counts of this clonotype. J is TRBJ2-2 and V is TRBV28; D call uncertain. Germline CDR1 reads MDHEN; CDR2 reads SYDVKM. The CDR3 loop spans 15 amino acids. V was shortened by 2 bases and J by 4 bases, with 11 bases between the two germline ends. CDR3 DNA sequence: TGTGCCAGCAGTTTAGGCTCCGCGACCACCGGGGAGCTGTTTTTT. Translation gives CASSLGSATTGELFF.

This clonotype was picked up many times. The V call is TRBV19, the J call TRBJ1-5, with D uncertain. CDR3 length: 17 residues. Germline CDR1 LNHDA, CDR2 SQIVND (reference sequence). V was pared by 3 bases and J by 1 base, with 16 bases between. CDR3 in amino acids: CASSIVLDSWSNQPQHF. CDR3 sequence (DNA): TGTGCCAGTAGTATTGTTTTGGATTCTTGGAGCAATCAGCCCCAGCATTTT.

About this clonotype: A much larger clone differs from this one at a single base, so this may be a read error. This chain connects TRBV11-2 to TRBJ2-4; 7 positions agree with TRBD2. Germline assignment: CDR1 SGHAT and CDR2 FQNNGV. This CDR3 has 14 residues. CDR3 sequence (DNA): TGTGCCGGCAGCTCCGGACTAGTCGGGAACATTCAGTACTTC. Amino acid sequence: CAGSSGLVGNIQYF. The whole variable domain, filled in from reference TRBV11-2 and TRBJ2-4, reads EAGVAQSPRYKIIEKRQSVAFWCNPISGHATLYWYQQILGQGPKLLIQFQNNGVVDDSQLPKDRFSAERLKGVDSTLKIQPAKLEDSAVYLCAGSSGLVGNIQYFGAGTRLSVL.

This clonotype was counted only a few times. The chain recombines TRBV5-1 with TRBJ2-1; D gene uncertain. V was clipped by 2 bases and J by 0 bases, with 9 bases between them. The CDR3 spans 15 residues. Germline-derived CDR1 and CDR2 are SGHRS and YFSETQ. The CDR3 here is CASSFGLSSYNEQFF. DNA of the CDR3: TGCGCCAGCAGCTTTGGGCTGAGCTCCTACAATGAGCAGTTCTTC.

The DNA for the CDR3 is TGCAGCGTTGTGTGGAACAGGGACGGCGGCTACACCTTC. Protein: CSVVWNRDGGYTF. V usage is TRBV29-1 and J usage is TRBJ1-2; possibly TRBD1 for D (6 bases). The V gene lost 4 bases and the J gene lost 8 bases, with 17 bases spanning the gap. Germline values: CDR1 SQVTM, CDR2 ANQGSEA. CDR3 length equals 13 residues.

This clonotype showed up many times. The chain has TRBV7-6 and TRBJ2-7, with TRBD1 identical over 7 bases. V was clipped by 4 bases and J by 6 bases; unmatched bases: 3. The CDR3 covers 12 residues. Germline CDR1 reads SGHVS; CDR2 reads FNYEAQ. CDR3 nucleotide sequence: TGTGCCAGCAGCTCGACAGGGTTCGAGCAGTACTTC. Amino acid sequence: CASSSTGFEQYF.